Presented here are 20 T cell receptor beta chains from one specimen sequenced in a study of shared clonotypes between healthy human individuals. Repertoires were generated with immunoSEQ multiplex PCR, while TCRdb's copy carries only in-frame clones and drops some. The data contain hundreds of thousands of clones, around three quarters of them singletons. Material for sequencing was memory CD4+ T cells sorted from blood. As for subset: CD45RA-negative fraction. The receptors derive from a young woman in good health.

J is TRBJ1-5 and V is TRBV27; D not certain. CDR1 MNHEY and CDR2 SMNVEV come from the germline V gene (reference sequence). The CDR3 loop spans 14 amino acids. V was shortened by 3 bases and J by 2 bases, with 8 bases between the two germline ends. The CDR3 coding sequence is TGTGCCAGCAGTTTCAGGTGGGGCAATCAGCCCCAGCATTTT. Translating it yields CASSFRWGNQPQHF.

J is TRBJ2-5 and V is TRBV29-1; a weak D match, TRBD2 (5 bases). Germline CDR1 and CDR2: SQVTM and ANQGSEA. The ends were cut back, 4 bases at V and 1 base at J, with 10 bases in the middle. The CDR3 is 13 residues long. The CDR3 DNA reads as TGCAGCGTTGGACTACTCAGCCAAGAGACCCAGTACTTC. It translates to CSVGLLSQETQYF.

In its sample, this clone was seen a few times. This chain joins TRBV6-1 and TRBJ2-1, with TRBD2 matching 12 bases. Germline CDR1 reads MNHNS; CDR2 reads SASEGT. This CDR3 is 15 amino acids long. V shed 4 bases, J shed 6 bases, and the junction held 4 bases outside the gene matches. The CDR3 loop reads CASSGLAGGINEQFF. The CDR3 DNA is TGTGCCAGCAGTGGCCTAGCGGGAGGGATCAATGAGCAGTTCTTC.

The rearrangement uses TRBV23-1 and TRBJ2-7; D is unclear. TRBV23-1 is recorded as an ORF, its role being uncertain. The CDR3 spans 11 residues. The germline V and J ends were trimmed by 6 bases and 4 bases, with 7 bases remaining between them. The CDR3: CASSLKYEQYF. In DNA, the CDR3 is TGCGCCAGCAGCCTAAAGTACGAGCAGTACTTC.

V gene TRBV5-1 combines with J gene TRBJ2-1; D perhaps matches TRBD1 (6 bases). Germline assignment: CDR1 SGHRS and CDR2 YFSETQ. V lost 0 bases and J 15 bases, leaving 16 bases between the germline ends. CDR3 length: 13 residues. The CDR3 DNA follows: TGCGCCAGCAGCTTGGGACAGGCAGATTTACTGTTCTTC. Protein sequence: CASSLGQADLLFF. The full variable domain, rest sourced from reference TRBV5-1 and TRBJ2-1, is KAGVTQTPRYLIKTRGQQVTLSCSPISGHRSVSWYQQTPGQGLQFLFEYFSETQRNKGNFPGRFSGRQFSNSRSEMNVSTLELGDSALYLCASSLGQADLLFFGPGTRLTVL.

This chain links TRBV2 with TRBJ1-3, with D unclear. V dropped 6 bases and J dropped 5 bases, with 11 bases sitting between them. CDR3 length: 13 amino acids. From germline, CDR1 is SNHLY and CDR2 FYNNEI. CDR3 nucleotide sequence: TGTGCCAGCAGATCTGGAGTTAGAAACACCATATATTTT. It is translated as CASRSGVRNTIYF.

This clone has more than one count but fewer than ten. This chain connects TRBV5-1 to TRBJ2-1; TRBD2 might be the D (6 bases). Germline CDR1 is SGHRS and CDR2 is YFSETQ. V shed 5 bases and J shed 0 bases, with 15 bases lying between them. The CDR3 runs to 16 residues. CDR3 bases: TGCGCCAGCAGGAAACGGCCTAGCGACTCCTACAATGAGCAGTTCTTC. Its protein is CASRKRPSDSYNEQFF.

The rearrangement uses TRBV29-1 and TRBJ2-7, with 7 nucleotides matching TRBD1. CDR3 size: 14 residues. The germline CDR1 and CDR2 sequences are SQVTM and ANQGSEA. The trim removed 3 bases at V and 1 base at J, leaving 6 bases unmatched. This CDR3 is CSVDLTGLSYEQYF. In DNA form, the CDR3 reads TGCAGCGTTGACCTGACAGGGCTGTCCTACGAGCAGTACTTC.

The chain is built from TRBV7-2 and TRBJ2-4; D may be TRBD1 (5 bases). The V gene's germline CDR1 is SGHTA and CDR2 FQGNSA. Trimming took off 5 bases at V and 2 bases at J, with 10 bases between the two ends. The CDR3 has 14 residues. The CDR3 loop reads CASSTTASKNIQYF. In DNA form, the CDR3 reads TGTGCCAGCAGCACGACAGCTTCCAAAAACATTCAGTACTTC.

The chain combines TRBV6-1 with TRBJ1-2, with no clear D. This CDR3 is built from 11 residues. Germline assignment: CDR1 MNHNS and CDR2 SASEGT. Between the trimmed V and J ends, which lost 8 bases and 8 bases, there was a span of 12 bases. Here the CDR3 reads CASSDLAGYTF. DNA of the CDR3: TGTGCCAGCTCTGACCTAGCCGGCTACACCTTC.

CDR3 nucleotide sequence: TGTGCCAGCAGTAGGGGACTAGCGGGGACCTACGAGCAGTACTTC. This translates into CASSRGLAGTYEQYF. The genes are TRBV27 and TRBJ2-7, with 13 bases that match TRBD2. CDR1 is MNHEY, CDR2 SMNVEV, per germline (reference sequence). CDR3 size: 15 residues. After removal of 5 bases from V and 2 bases from J, the junction contained 3 bases not matched to a gene.

V is TRBV28 and J is TRBJ2-7; possible D gene TRBD1, 6 bases. The CDR3 has 14 amino acids. V was trimmed by 4 bases and J by 4 bases, leaving 14 bases between them. In germline, CDR1 is MDHEN, CDR2 SYDVKM. CDR3: CASSSGTLPYEQYF. For the CDR3, the DNA is TGTGCCAGCAGTTCCGGGACACTACCTTACGAGCAGTACTTC.

This chain uses TRBV27 with TRBJ1-2; tentatively, D is TRBD1 (6 bases). Trimming took off 5 bases at V and 8 bases at J, with 21 bases between the two ends. The length of the CDR3 is 15 residues. Germline V gene lookup returns CDR1 MNHEY and CDR2 SMNVEV (reference sequence). The CDR3 region is CASSPSLDRTTGYTF. Here the CDR3 DNA reads TGTGCCAGCAGTCCCTCCCTCGACAGGACCACGGGCTACACCTTC.

This clone showed up many times. The rearrangement links TRBV2 to TRBJ1-6; TRBD1 matches at 7 bases. V shed 7 bases and J 10 bases; nucleotides not matched to a gene: 4. CDR1 SNHLY and CDR2 FYNNEI come from the germline V gene. The CDR3 runs to 12 residues. The CDR3 region has the DNA TGTGCCAGCACTAGGGGGCTCTCACCCCTCCACTTT. Translated, it gives CASTRGLSPLHF.

The chain couples TRBV27 to TRBJ1-2, with no clear D. Germline loops: CDR1 MNHEY, CDR2 SMNVEV (reference sequence). The CDR3 has 13 residues. V gave up 7 bases and J gave up 0 bases, with 9 bases separating them. Here the CDR3 reads CASKAEANYGYTF. CDR3 DNA sequence: TGTGCCAGCAAGGCGGAAGCTAACTATGGCTACACCTTC.

This clone was seen only a few times. The identical CDR3 is also encoded by other nucleotide sequences in the sample. V gene TRBV7-8 combines with J gene TRBJ2-2; either TRBD1 or TRBD2 may fit D (6 bases each). The CDR3 runs to 15 residues. Trimming removed 2 bases at V and 4 bases at J, with 11 bases between. Germline V lookup: CDR1 SGHVS, CDR2 FQNEAQ. CDR3 nucleotide sequence: TGTGCCAGCAGCTTATCCGGAGGGGGCACCGGGGAGCTGTTTTTT. Translation gives CASSLSGGGTGELFF.

The V call is TRBV2, the J call TRBJ2-2, with 9 bases lining up with TRBD2. V trimming: 4 bases; J trimming: 6 bases; junction bases outside the gene matches: 3. Germline loops: CDR1 SNHLY, CDR2 FYNNEI. The CDR3 spans 14 residues. The chain's CDR3 is CASSGGRAAGELFF. CDR3 DNA sequence: TGTGCCAGCAGTGGCGGGAGGGCCGCCGGGGAGCTGTTTTTT.

This sequence joins TRBV5-1 and TRBJ2-2; the match to TRBD2 covers 8 bases. This CDR3 has 18 amino acids. V lost 0 bases, J lost 3 bases, and 10 bases stayed unmatched. Looked up from germline, CDR1 is SGHRS and CDR2 is YFSETQ. CDR3: CASSLARLASGYTGELFF. CDR3 DNA sequence: TGCGCCAGCAGCTTGGCAAGGTTGGCTAGCGGGTACACCGGGGAGCTGTTTTTT. Together with reference TRBV5-1 and TRBJ2-2, the CDR3 gives the full variable domain: KAGVTQTPRYLIKTRGQQVTLSCSPISGHRSVSWYQQTPGQGLQFLFEYFSETQRNKGNFPGRFSGRQFSNSRSEMNVSTLELGDSALYLCASSLARLASGYTGELFFGEGSRLTVL.

This clone showed up just a few times. This chain joins TRBV28 and TRBJ2-4; the D call may be TRBD1 or TRBD2 (5 bases each). V was pared by 6 bases and J by 8 bases, with 14 bases between. The CDR3 consists of 13 residues. The germline V gene has CDR1 MDHEN and CDR2 SYDVKM. This CDR3 is CASRWTGGDIQYF. The CDR3 nucleotides are TGTGCCAGCAGATGGACTGGGGGAGACATTCAGTACTTC.

V gene TRBV29-1 combines with J gene TRBJ2-5; no definite D call. V dropped 4 bases and J dropped 0 bases, with 9 bases sitting between them. Germline CDR1 SQVTM, CDR2 ANQGSEA. CDR3 size: 13 residues. The CDR3 DNA reads TGCAGCGTTGTTAAGACAAACCAAGAGACCCAGTACTTC. Protein sequence: CSVVKTNQETQYF.